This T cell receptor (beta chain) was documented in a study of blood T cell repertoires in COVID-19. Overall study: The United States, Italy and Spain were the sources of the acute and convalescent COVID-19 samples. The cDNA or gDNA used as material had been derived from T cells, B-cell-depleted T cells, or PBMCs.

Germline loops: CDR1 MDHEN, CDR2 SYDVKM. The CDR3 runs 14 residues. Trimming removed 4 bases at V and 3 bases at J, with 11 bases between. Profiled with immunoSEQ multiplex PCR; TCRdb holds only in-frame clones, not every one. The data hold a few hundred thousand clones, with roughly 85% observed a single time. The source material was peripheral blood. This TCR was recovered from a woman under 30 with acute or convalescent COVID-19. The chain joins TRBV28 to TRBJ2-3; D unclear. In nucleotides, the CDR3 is TGTGCCAGCAGTTATCCCGGGTCGACAGATACGCAGTATTTT. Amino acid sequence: CASSYPGSTDTQYF.